Following are 13 T cell receptor beta chains from one sample sequenced in a study of blood T cell repertoires in COVID-19. Data came from immunoSEQ multiplex PCR; TCRdb stores just in-frame clones and leaves some out. The table records 130,000 to 150,000 clones, more than 75% of them present only once. The sequenced sample consisted of peripheral blood. These receptors were collected from a human donor in a cohort sampled during active COVID-19.

V gene TRBV4-2 combines with J gene TRBJ1-4; 8 nucleotides line up with TRBD1. CDR1 LGHNA and CDR2 YNFKEQ come from the germline V gene. V dropped 3 bases and J dropped 0; count of bases not matched to a gene: 3. The length of the CDR3 is 16 residues. The DNA for the CDR3 is TGTGCCAGCAGCCAGACAGGGGCTGCAACTAATGAAAAACTGTTTTTT. Translation gives CASSQTGAATNEKLFF.

The chain recombines TRBV7-8 with TRBJ1-3; 7 nucleotides agree with TRBD1. Germline-derived CDR1 and CDR2 are SGHVS and FQNEAQ. CDR3 length equals 14 residues. V was pared by 3 bases and J by 4 bases, with 3 bases of the junction left unmatched. This chain's CDR3 is CASSFPGQGNTIYF. In nucleotides, the CDR3 is TGTGCCAGCAGCTTCCCGGGACAGGGAAACACCATATATTTT.

The chain joins TRBV2 to TRBJ2-1; 8 nucleotides line up with TRBD2. V gave up 7 bases and J gave up 3 bases; unmatched junction bases: 5. CDR3 size: 14 residues. CDR1 SNHLY and CDR2 FYNNEI come from the germline V gene. As DNA, the CDR3 is TGTGCCAGCATTGGTAGCGGGAACTACAATGAGCAGTTCTTC. Residues: CASIGSGNYNEQFF.

This chain connects TRBV27 to TRBJ2-1; D is possibly TRBD2 (6 bases). The CDR3 has 17 amino acids. Between the trimmed V and J ends, which lost 3 bases and 6 bases, there was a span of 21 bases. The V gene's germline CDR1 is MNHEY and CDR2 SMNVEV (reference sequence). The CDR3 nucleotides read TGTGCCAGCAGTTTGGAGACTAGGTTAAATCGTTTCAATGAGCAGTTCTTC. Amino acid sequence: CASSLETRLNRFNEQFF.

CDR3 in amino acids: CASRGGQGALGYTF. CDR3 bases: TGTGCCAGCAGAGGTGGTCAGGGGGCCCTTGGCTACACCTTC. The V gene is TRBV25-1, the J gene TRBJ1-2, with 8 bases that match TRBD1. J lost 7 bases, V lost 6 bases, and 10 bases had no gene match. Germline V gives CDR1 MGHDK, CDR2 SYGVNS. The CDR3 loop spans 14 amino acids.

As for this clone: The same CDR3 can be traced to other DNA sequences in this sample. The rearrangement uses TRBV28 and TRBJ1-4; D remains ambiguous. Germline V gene sequence: CDR1 MDHEN, CDR2 SYDVKM. The CDR3 extends over 11 amino acids. V lost 2 bases, J lost 8 bases, and 3 bases lay in between. The CDR3 sequence is CASSLEEKLFF. CDR3 bases: TGTGCCAGCAGTTTAGAGGAAAAACTGTTTTTT.

The J gene is TRBJ1-2, the V gene TRBV12-3 or TRBV12-4, with D tentatively TRBD1 (5 bases). The CDR3 spans 13 residues. Trimming removed 5 bases from V and 5 bases from J, with 12 bases in between. The CDR3 bases are TGTGCCAGCAGTAAAGACAGACAATATGGCTACACCTTC. Encoded protein: CASSKDRQYGYTF.

The J gene is TRBJ2-1, the V gene TRBV15; 9 positions agree with TRBD2. This CDR3 has 14 amino acids. V dropped 9 bases and J dropped 7; count of bases not matched to a gene: 10. The germline V gene has CDR1 LNHNV and CDR2 YYDKDF (reference sequence). For the CDR3, the DNA is TGTGCCACTACCCGAAAGCGGGAGGAAAATGAGCAGTTCTTC. This encodes CATTRKREENEQFF.

This rearrangement joins TRBV2 to TRBJ2-7; 9 positions match TRBD2. CDR1 is SNHLY, CDR2 FYNNEI, per germline. Losses at the gene ends were 6 bases for V and 5 bases for J; bases not matched to a gene: 11. CDR3 length equals 15 residues. CDR3 in amino acids: CASRPSSGGPDEQYF. CDR3 coding DNA: TGTGCCAGCAGGCCCTCCAGCGGGGGGCCGGACGAGCAGTACTTC.

The chain recombines TRBV2 with TRBJ1-5; no firm D call. V was pared by 6 bases and J by 6 bases, with 12 bases between. The germline V gene encodes CDR1 SNHLY and CDR2 FYNNEI. This CDR3 contains 13 residues. CDR3 nucleotide sequence: TGTGCCAGCAGCACTTCCGCGGTTCAGCCCCAGCATTTT. It is translated as CASSTSAVQPQHF. The full variable domain, in which reference TRBV2 and TRBJ1-5 provide the parts outside the CDR3, is EPEVTQTPSHQVTQMGQEVILRCVPISNHLYFYWYRQILGQKVEFLVSFYNNEISEKSEIFDDQFSVERPDGSNFTLKIRSTKLEDSAMYFCASSTSAVQPQHFGDGTRLSIL.

The rearrangement links TRBV28 to TRBJ1-5; 7 bases match TRBD1. The CDR3 is 16 amino acids. V shed 6 bases and J 3 bases; nucleotides not matched to a gene: 11. Germline CDR1 MDHEN, CDR2 SYDVKM. In DNA form, the CDR3 reads TGTGCCAGCAGACCGACAGGGAACGGAGACAATCAGCCCCAGCATTTT. This codes for CASRPTGNGDNQPQHF.

This clone was found once. J is TRBJ1-2 and V is TRBV7-3; a possible D gene is TRBD1 (6 bases). CDR1 is SGHTA and CDR2 is FQGTGA in the germline V gene. Trimming took 10 bases from V and 8 from J, leaving 20 bases between them. The CDR3 runs 13 residues. In DNA, the CDR3 is TGTGCCAACGTCAGGGCAGGGGCCCACGGCTACACCTTC. This encodes CANVRAGAHGYTF.

This chain connects TRBV28 to TRBJ2-7; TRBD1 matches 7 bases. The CDR3 contains 12 residues. Unmatched junction bases numbered 4, after V lost 5 bases and J lost 6 bases. Germline V gene data show CDR1 as MDHEN and CDR2 as SYDVKM. CDR3 residues: CASSIGQVEQYF. The CDR3 nucleotides read TGTGCCAGCAGTATTGGACAGGTCGAGCAGTACTTC.